Included here is one TCR beta chain sequence, with context. This entry is derived from a study of T cells expressing NK-cell markers. TCRdb re-called the 5' RACE reads and gives one entry per CDR3 protein, without DNA. The data show more than 90,000 distinct CDR3 sequences, and the top ten clones hold around 18%. Germline lookup yields CDR1 LNHDA and CDR2 SQIVND (reference sequence). This CDR3 comprises 13 residues. Sequenced material: blood T cells: a sorted CD56 or NKG2C T cell subset, CD4+ or CD8+ T cells, or bulk PBMC T cells (not recorded which). The rearrangement joins TRBV19 to TRBJ2-7; checking the TCRdb D call of TRBD1 is not possible without DNA. The receptor comes from a woman aged 18-70 years in good health. The CDR3 spells CASSVRDDYEQYF.